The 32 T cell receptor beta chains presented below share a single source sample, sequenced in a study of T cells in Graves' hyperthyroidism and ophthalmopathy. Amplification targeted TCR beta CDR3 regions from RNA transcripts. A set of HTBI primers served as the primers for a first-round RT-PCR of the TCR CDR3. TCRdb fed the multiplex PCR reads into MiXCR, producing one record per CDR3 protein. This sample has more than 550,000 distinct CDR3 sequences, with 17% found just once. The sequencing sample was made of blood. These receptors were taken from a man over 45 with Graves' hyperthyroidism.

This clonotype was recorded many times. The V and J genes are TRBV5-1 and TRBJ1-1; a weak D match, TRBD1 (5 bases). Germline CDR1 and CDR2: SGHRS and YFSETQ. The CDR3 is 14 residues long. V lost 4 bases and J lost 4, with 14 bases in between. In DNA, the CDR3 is TGCGCCAGCAGCCCCGGGACGACGGGCACTGAAGCTTTCTTT. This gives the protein CASSPGTTGTEAFF.

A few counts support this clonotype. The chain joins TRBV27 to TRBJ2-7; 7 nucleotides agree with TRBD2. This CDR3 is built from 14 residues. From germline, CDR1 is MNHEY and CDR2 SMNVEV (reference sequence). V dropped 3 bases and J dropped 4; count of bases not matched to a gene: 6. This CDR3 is CASSFGGRAYEQYF. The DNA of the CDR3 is TGTGCCAGCAGTTTCGGCGGGAGAGCATACGAGCAGTACTTC.

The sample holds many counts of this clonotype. The CDR3 loop reads CASSYSRGGDIFLGTGELFF. CDR3 in DNA: TGTGCCAGCAGTTACTCGAGGGGAGGGGACATATTCTTGGGCACCGGGGAGCTGTTTTTT. The rearrangement joins TRBV6-6 to TRBJ2-2; TRBD2 is a possible D gene (7 bases). V gave up 0 bases and J gave up 4 bases, with 24 bases separating them. Germline CDR1 and CDR2: MNHNY and SVGAGI (reference sequence). CDR3 length: 20 residues.

The CDR3 region has the DNA TGCAGTGGCCCGCCTAAACCCACTGTGGCTTTCTTT. Translation: CSGPPKPTVAFF. The chain recombines TRBV20-1 with TRBJ1-1; D is uncertain. This CDR3 region has 12 residues. V lost 7 bases, J lost 11 bases, and 20 bases lay in between. CDR1 and CDR2 (germline): DFQATT, SNEGSKA (reference sequence).

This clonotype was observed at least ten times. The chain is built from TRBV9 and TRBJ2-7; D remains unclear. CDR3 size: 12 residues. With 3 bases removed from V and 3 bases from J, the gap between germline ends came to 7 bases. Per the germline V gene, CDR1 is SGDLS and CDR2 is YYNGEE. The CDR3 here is CASSDHGYEQYF. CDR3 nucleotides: TGTGCCAGCAGCGACCACGGCTACGAGCAGTACTTC.

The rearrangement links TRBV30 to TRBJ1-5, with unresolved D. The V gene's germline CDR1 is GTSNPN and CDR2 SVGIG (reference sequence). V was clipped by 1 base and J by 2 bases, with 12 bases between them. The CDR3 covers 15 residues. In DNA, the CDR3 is TGTGCCTGGAGTGCCCCAGAGGCAGGCAATCAGCCCCAGCATTTT. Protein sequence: CAWSAPEAGNQPQHF.

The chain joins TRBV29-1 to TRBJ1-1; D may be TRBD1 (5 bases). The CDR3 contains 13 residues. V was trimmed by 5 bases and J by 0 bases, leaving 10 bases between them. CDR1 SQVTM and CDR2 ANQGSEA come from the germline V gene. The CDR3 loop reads CSVNWGMNTEAFF. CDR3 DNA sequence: TGCAGCGTTAACTGGGGCATGAACACTGAAGCTTTCTTT.

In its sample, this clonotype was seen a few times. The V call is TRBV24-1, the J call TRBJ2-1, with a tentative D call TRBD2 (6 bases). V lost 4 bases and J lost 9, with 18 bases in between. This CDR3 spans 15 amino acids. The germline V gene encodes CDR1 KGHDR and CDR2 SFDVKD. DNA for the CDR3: TGTGCCACCAGTGACACCGGGATACGGAGGGGTGAGCAGTTCTTC. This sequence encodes CATSDTGIRRGEQFF.

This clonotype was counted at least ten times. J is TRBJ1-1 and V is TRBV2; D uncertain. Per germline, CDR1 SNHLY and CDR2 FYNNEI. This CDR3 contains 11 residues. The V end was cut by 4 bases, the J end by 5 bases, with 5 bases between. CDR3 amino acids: CASSVVTEAFF. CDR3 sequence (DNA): TGTGCCAGCAGTGTGGTAACTGAAGCTTTCTTT.

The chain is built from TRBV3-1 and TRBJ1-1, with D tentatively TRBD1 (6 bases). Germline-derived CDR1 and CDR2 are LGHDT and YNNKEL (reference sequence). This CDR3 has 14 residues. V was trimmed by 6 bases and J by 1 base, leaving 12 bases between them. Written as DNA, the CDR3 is TGTGCCAGCAGTACCGACAGGTCGAACACTGAAGCTTTCTTT. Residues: CASSTDRSNTEAFF.

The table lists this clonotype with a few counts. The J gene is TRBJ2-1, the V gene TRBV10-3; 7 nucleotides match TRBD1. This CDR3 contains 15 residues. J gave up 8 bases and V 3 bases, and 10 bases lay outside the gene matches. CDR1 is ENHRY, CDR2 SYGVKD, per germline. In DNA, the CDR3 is TGTGCCATCAGTGATCCCACAGAGGGGGCGGATGAGCAGTTCTTC. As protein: CAISDPTEGADEQFF.

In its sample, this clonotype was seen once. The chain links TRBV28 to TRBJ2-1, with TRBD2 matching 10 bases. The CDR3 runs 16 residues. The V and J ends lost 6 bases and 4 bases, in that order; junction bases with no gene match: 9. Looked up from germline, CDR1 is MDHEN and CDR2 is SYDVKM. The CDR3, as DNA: TGTGCCAGCAGCCCCCTAGCGGGAGAGAGTTACAATGAGCAGTTCTTC. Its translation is CASSPLAGESYNEQFF.

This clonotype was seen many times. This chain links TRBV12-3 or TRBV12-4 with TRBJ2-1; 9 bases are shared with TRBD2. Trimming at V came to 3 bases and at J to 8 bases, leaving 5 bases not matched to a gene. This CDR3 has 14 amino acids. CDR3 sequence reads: CASSFSGRVDEQFF. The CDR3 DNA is TGTGCCAGCAGTTTTAGCGGGAGAGTCGATGAGCAGTTCTTC.

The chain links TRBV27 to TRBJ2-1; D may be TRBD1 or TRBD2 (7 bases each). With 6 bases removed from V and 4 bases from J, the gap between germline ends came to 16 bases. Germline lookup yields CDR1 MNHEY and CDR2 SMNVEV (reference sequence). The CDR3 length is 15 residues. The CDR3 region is CASRGGAGGYNEQFF. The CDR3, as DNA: TGTGCCAGCAGGGGGGGGGCAGGGGGATACAATGAGCAGTTCTTC.

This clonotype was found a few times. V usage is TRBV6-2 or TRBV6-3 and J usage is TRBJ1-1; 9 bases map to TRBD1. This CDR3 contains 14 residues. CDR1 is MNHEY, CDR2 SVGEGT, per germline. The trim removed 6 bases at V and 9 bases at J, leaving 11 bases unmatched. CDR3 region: CASRPGQGWMKAFF. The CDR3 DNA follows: TGTGCCAGCAGACCCGGACAGGGGTGGATGAAAGCTTTCTTT.

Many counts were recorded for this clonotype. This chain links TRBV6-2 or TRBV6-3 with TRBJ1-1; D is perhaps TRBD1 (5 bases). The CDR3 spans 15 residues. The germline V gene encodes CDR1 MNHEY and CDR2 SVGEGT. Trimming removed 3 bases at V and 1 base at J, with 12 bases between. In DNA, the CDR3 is TGTGCCAGCAGTTATACTTCCCAGGGGAACACTGAAGCTTTCTTT. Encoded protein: CASSYTSQGNTEAFF.

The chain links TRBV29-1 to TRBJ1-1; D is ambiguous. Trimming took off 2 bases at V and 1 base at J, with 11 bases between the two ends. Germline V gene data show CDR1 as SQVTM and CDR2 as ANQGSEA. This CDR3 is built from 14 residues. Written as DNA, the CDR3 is TGCAGCGTTGAATCACCCAGCACGAACACTGAAGCTTTCTTT. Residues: CSVESPSTNTEAFF.

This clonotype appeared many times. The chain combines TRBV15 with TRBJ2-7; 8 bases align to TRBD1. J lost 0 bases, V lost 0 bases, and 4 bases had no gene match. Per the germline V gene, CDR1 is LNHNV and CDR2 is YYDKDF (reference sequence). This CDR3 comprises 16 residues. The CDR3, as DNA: TGTGCCACCAGCAGAGATATGACAGGGGCCTCCTACGAGCAGTACTTC. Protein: CATSRDMTGASYEQYF.

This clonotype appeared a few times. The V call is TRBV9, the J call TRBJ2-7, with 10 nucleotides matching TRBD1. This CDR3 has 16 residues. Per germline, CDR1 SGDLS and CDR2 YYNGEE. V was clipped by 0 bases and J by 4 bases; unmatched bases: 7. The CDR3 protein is CASSVGIGDRGYEQYF. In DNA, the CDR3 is TGTGCCAGCAGCGTAGGGATCGGGGACAGGGGATACGAGCAGTACTTC. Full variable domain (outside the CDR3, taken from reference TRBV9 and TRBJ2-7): DSGVTQTPKHLITATGQRVTLRCSPRSGDLSVYWYQQSLDQGLQFLIQYYNGEERAKGNILERFSAQQFPDLHSELNLSSLELGDSALYFCASSVGIGDRGYEQYFGPGTRLTVT.

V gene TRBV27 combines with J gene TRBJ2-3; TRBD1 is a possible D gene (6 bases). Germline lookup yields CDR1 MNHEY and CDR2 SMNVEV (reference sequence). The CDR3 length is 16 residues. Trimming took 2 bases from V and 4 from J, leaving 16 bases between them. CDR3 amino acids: CASSLGPGQASDTQYF. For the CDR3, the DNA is TGTGCCAGCAGTTTAGGACCGGGACAAGCATCAGATACGCAGTATTTT.

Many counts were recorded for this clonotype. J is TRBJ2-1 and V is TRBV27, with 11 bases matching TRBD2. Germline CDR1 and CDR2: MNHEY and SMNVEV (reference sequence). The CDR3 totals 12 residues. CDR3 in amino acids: CTSGSIRNEQFF. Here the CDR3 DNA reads TGTACTAGCGGGAGCATTCGCAATGAGCAGTTCTTC.

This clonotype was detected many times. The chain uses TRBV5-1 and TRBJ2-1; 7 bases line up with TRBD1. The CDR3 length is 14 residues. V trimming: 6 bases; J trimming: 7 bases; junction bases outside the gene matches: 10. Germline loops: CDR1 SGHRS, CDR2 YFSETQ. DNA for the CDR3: TGCGCCAGCAATTCACAGGGGTCTGGAAATGAGCAGTTCTTC. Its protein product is CASNSQGSGNEQFF.

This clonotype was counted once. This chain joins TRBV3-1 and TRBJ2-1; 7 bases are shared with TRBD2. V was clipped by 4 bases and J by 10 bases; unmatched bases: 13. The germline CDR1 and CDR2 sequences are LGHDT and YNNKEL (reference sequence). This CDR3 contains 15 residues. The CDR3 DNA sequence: TGTGCCAGCAGCCTTGTGAGCGGGACGTGGGGAGAGCAGTTCTTC. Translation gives CASSLVSGTWGEQFF.

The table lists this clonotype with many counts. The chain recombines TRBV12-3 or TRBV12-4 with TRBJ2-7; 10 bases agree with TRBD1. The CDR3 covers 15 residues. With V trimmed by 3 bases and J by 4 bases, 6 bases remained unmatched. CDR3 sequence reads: CASSFRQGAPYEQYF. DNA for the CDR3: TGTGCCAGCAGTTTTCGACAGGGGGCGCCGTACGAGCAGTACTTC.

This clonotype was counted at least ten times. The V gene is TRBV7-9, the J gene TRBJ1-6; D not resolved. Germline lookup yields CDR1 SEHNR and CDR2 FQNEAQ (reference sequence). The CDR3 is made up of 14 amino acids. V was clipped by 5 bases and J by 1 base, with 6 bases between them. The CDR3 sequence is CASSPDSYNSPLHF. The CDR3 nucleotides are TGTGCCAGCAGCCCCGATTCCTATAATTCACCCCTCCACTTT.

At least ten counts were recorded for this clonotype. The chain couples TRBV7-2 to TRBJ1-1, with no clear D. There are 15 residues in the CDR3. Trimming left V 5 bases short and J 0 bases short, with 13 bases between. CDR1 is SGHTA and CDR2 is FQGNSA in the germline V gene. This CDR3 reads CASSPRPFMNTEAFF. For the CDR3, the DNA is TGTGCCAGCAGCCCCCGACCATTTATGAACACTGAAGCTTTCTTT. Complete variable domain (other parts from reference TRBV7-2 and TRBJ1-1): GAGVSQSPSNKVTEKGKDVELRCDPISGHTALYWYRQSLGQGLEFLIYFQGNSAPDKSGLPSDRFSAERTGGSVSTLTIQRTQQEDSAVYLCASSPRPFMNTEAFFGQGTRLTVV.

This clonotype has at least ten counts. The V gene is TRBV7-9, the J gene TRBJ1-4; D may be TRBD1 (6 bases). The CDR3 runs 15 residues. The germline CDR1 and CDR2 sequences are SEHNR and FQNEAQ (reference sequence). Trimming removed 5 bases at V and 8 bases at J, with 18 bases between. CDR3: CASSKGTGSDEKLFF. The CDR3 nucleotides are TGTGCCAGCAGCAAGGGCACAGGGTCGGACGAAAAACTGTTTTTT.

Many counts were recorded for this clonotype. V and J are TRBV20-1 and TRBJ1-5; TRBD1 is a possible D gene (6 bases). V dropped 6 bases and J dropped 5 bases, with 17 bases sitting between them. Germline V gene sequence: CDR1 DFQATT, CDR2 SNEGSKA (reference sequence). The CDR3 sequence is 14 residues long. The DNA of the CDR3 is TGCAGTGCCCCATGGCGGGGGGGCTATCAGCCCCAGCATTTT. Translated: CSAPWRGGYQPQHF.

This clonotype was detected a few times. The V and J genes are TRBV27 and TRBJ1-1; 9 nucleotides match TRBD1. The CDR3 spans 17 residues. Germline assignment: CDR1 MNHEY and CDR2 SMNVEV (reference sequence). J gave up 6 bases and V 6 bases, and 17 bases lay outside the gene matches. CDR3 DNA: TGTGCCAGCAGCCCTACCCACAGGGGGCGGCTGATGTCTGAAGCTTTCTTT. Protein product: CASSPTHRGRLMSEAFF.

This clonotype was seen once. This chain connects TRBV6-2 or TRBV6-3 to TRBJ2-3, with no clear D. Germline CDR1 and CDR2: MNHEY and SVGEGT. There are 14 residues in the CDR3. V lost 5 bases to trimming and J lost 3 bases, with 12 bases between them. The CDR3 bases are TGTGCCAGCAGTAATAAGGGTGGGACAGATACGCAGTATTTT. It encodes CASSNKGGTDTQYF.

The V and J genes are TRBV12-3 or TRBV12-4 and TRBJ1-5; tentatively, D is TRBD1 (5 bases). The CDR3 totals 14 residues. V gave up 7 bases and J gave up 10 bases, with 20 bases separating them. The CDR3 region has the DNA TGTGCCAGCACTCTCGGGGGAGAAGAAAAACCCCAGCATTTT. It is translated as CASTLGGEEKPQHF.

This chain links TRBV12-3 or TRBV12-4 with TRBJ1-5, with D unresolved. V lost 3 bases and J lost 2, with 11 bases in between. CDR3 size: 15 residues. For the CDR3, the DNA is TGTGCCAGCAGTTTTCGTCAATTAGGCAATCAGCCCCAGCATTTT. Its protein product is CASSFRQLGNQPQHF.